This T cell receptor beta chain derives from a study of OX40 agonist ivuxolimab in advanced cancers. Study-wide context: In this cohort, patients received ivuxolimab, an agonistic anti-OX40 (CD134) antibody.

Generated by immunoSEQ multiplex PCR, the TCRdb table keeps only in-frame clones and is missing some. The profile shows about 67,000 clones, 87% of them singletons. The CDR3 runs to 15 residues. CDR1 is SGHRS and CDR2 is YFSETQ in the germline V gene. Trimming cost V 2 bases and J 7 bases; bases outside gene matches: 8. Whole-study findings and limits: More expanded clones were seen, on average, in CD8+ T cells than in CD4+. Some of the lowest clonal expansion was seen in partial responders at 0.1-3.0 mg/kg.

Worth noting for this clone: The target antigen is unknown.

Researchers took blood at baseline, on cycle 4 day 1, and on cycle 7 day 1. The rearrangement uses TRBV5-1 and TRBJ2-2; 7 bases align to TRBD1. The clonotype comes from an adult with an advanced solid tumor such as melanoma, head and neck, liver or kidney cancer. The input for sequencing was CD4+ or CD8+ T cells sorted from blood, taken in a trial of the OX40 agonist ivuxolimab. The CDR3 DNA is TGCGCCAGCAGCTTTATGCCGGACAGGTTCGGGGAGCTGTTTTTT. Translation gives CASSFMPDRFGELFF. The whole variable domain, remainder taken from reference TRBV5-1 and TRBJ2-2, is KAGVTQTPRYLIKTRGQQVTLSCSPISGHRSVSWYQQTPGQGLQFLFEYFSETQRNKGNFPGRFSGRQFSNSRSEMNVSTLELGDSALYLCASSFMPDRFGELFFGEGSRLTVL.